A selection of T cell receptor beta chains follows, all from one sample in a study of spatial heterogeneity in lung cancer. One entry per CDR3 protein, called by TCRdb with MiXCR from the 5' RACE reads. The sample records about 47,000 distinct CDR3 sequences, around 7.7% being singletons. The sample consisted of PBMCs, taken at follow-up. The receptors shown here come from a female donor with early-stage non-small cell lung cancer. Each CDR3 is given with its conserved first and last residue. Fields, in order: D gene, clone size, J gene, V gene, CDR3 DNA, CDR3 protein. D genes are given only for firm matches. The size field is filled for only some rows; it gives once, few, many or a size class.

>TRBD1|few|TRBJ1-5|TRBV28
TGTGCCAGCAGTTTATTGGCAGGGGGGGCTCGTCAGCCCCAGCATTTT
CASSLLAGGARQPQHF
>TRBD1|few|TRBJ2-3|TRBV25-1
TGTGCCAACGCCGGGACAGGAACCTTGAGCACAGATACGCAGTATTTT
CANAGTGTLSTDTQYF
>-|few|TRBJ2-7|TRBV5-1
TGCGCCAGCAGCTTGGCCTCAGGTTACGAAGGGTGGCAGTACTTC
CASSLASGYEGWQYF
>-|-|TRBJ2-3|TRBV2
TGTGCCAGCAGAGGGCCTCCCGGAGGGGATACGCAGTATTTT
CASRGPPGGDTQYF
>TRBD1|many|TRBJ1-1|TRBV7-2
TGTGCCAGCAGCCCTCGGGACAGGGGACGAGAAGCTTTCTTT
CASSPRDRGREAFF
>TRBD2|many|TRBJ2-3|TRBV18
TGTGCCAGCTCACCACCTGAGACTAGCTGGTCGGATACGCAGTATTTT
CASSPPETSWSDTQYF
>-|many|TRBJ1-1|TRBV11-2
TGTGCCAGCACCCCTCGAGGGGTGAACACTGAAGCTTTCTTT
CASTPRGVNTEAFF
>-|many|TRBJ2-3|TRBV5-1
TGCGCCAGCAGCTTGGCCGGGCAGGGGAGCACAGATACGCAGTATTTT
CASSLAGQGSTDTQYF
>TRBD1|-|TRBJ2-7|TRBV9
TGTGCCAGCAGCTCCGGGACAGGGTACGGCTACGAGCAGTACTTC
CASSSGTGYGYEQYF
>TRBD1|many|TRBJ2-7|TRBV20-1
TGCAGTGCTAGCCCAGGGGGGACAGGGGGTTACGAGCAGTACTTC
CSASPGGTGGYEQYF
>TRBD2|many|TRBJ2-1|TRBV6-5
TGTGCCAGCGCTCCCGGGGGGGCTAGGAATGAGCAGTTCTTC
CASAPGGARNEQFF
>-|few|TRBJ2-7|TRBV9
TGTGCCAGCAGCGTGGACTTGGAGGGTGAGCAGTACTTC
CASSVDLEGEQYF
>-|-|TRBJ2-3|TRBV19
TGTGCCAGTAGTAGGCAGGGAGCCGATACGCAGTATTTT
CASSRQGADTQYF
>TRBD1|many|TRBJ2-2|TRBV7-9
TGTGCCAGCAGACGGACAGGGTCAGACACCGGGGAGCTGTTTTTT
CASRRTGSDTGELFF
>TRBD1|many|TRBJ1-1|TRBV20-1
TGCAGTGCCCGGATACAGGGGACTGAAGCTTTCTTT
CSARIQGTEAFF
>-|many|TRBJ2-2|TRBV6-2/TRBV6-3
TGTGCCAGCAGTATGACCTGGCCTTCGAACACCGGGGAGCTGTTTTTT
CASSMTWPSNTGELFF
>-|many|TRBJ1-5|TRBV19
TGTGCCAGTAGGAACCTGGGGGGGAGCAATCAGCCCCAGCATTTT
CASRNLGGSNQPQHF
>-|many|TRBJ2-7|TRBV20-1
TGCAGTGCTAGAGGTCACAGGGCGAATTACGAGCAGTACTTC
CSARGHRANYEQYF
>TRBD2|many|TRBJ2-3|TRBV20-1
TGCAGTGTTTGGCTAGCGGGGGCGGAATTCACAGATACGCAGTATTTT
CSVWLAGAEFTDTQYF
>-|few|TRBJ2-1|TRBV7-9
TGTGCCAGCAGCTTGGCAGGGACCAATGAGCAGTTCTTC
CASSLAGTNEQFF
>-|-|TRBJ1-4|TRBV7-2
TGTGCCAGCACCACACAGGGCTCTAATGAAAAACTGTTTTTT
CASTTQGSNEKLFF
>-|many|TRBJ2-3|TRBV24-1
TGTGCCACCAGTCCATATACCGGGGCCCCAGATACGCAGTATTTT
CATSPYTGAPDTQYF
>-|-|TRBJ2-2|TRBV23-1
TGCGCCAGCAGTCAATCAGGGAAGAGTACCGGGGAGCTGTTTTTT
CASSQSGKSTGELFF
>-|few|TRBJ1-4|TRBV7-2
TGTGCCAGCAGCTGGACTAATGAAAAACTGTTTTTT
CASSWTNEKLFF
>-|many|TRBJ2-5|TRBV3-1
TGTGCCAGCAGCCAAATCAGCGGCCTAAGTTTC
CASSQISGLSF
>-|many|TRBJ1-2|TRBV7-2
TGTGCCAGCAATAGTGGGGGGGCCCCTGTCTGGAGCTATGGCTACACCTTC
CASNSGGAPVWSYGYTF
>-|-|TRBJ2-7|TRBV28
TGTGCCAGCACGACAGCCCCTTCCTACGAGCAGTACTTC
CASTTAPSYEQYF
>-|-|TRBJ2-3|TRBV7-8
TGTGCCAGCAGCCAGGGGCTGCAATTAGACACAGATACGCAGTATTTT
CASSQGLQLDTDTQYF
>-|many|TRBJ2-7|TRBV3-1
TGTGCCAGCAGCCTAAGCGGAAGGGTTTACGAGCAGTACTTC
CASSLSGRVYEQYF
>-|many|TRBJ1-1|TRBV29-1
TGCAGCGTTGAAGTACGGCTGAACACTGAAGCTTTCTTT
CSVEVRLNTEAFF
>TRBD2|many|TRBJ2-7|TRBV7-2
TGTGCCAGCAGCCTAACCCGCCCGGGGGGCTACGAGCAGTACTTC
CASSLTRPGGYEQYF
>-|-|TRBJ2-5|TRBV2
TGTGCCAGCAGTGAACGAGGGCTGGATACCCAGTACTTC
CASSERGLDTQYF
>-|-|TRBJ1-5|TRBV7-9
TGTGCCAGCAGCTTAGAAGATCAGCCCCAGCATTTT
CASSLEDQPQHF
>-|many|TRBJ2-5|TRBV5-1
TGCGCCAGCAGCCCTGCCCTAATCCAAGAGACCCAGTACTTC
CASSPALIQETQYF
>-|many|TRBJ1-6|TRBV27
TGTGCCAGCAGGGGCCTCAGAGGACTCTCCTATAATTCACCCCTCCACTTT
CASRGLRGLSYNSPLHF
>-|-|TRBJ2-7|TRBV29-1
TGCAGCGTGACGGGGCTGCGTCCCTACGAGCAGTACTTC
CSVTGLRPYEQYF
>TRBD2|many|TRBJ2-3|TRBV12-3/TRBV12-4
TGTGCCAGCATACGGGGGGGGTCCGCCGATACGCAGTATTTT
CASIRGGSADTQYF
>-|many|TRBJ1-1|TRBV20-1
TGCAGTCCATCCGGGTCTAGCGCTCGCACTGAAGCTTTCTTT
CSPSGSSARTEAFF
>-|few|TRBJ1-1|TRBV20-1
TGCAGTGCTAGAGATGTGCTCTACACAGGGAACACTGAAGCTTTCTTT
CSARDVLYTGNTEAFF
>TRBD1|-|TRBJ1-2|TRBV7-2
TGTGCCAGCAGCTTAGCAAGACAGGGTCCCTATGGCTACACCTTC
CASSLARQGPYGYTF
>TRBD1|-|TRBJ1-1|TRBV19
TGTACCAGTAGTAACAGGGGGAGAGTGAACACTGAAGCTTTCTTT
CTSSNRGRVNTEAFF
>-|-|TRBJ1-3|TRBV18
TGTGCCAGCTCACCACAGGCAGGACCTAGCTCTGGAAACACCATATATTTT
CASSPQAGPSSGNTIYF
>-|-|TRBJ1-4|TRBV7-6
TGTGCCAGCAGCTTAGTGGGGCGGGGCACGGAAAAACTGTTTTTT
CASSLVGRGTEKLFF
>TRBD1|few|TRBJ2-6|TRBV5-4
TGTGCCAGCAGCGAATGGGGGAAACAGGGGGCGCGGTCTGGGGCCAACGTCCTGACTTTC
CASSEWGKQGARSGANVLTF
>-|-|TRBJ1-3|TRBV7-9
TGTGCCAGCAGCTTCCTACTCTCTGGAAACACCATATATTTT
CASSFLLSGNTIYF
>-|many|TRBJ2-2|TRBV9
TGTGCCAGCAGCGGAAACACCGGGGAGCTGTTTTTT
CASSGNTGELFF
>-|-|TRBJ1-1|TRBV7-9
TGTGCCAGCAGCTTAGATGGCAGGGTGAGGAGAGAAGCTTTCTTT
CASSLDGRVRREAFF
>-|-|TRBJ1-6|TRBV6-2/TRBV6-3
TGTGCCAGCAGGCCGCGACGGGGTAATTCACCCCTCCACTTT
CASRPRRGNSPLHF
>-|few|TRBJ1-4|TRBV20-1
TGCAGTGCCCGAGACACATATAGGGGTAGTGAAAAACTGTTTTTT
CSARDTYRGSEKLFF
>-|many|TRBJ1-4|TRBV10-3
TGTGCCATCCGGGGGGGTGGTGAAAAACTGTTTTTT
CAIRGGGEKLFF
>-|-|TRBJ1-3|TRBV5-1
TGCGCCAGCAGCTTTACCGGGACGGCAAACTCTGGAAACACCATATATTTT
CASSFTGTANSGNTIYF
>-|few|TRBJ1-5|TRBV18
TGTGCCAGCTCACCGACGGGGGGCGGGGGCCCTCAGCCCCAGCATTTT
CASSPTGGGGPQPQHF
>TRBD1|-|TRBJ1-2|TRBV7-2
TGTGCCAGCAGCTACAAACTGTCCGGGACAGGGAGCTATTACTATGGCTACACCTTC
CASSYKLSGTGSYYYGYTF